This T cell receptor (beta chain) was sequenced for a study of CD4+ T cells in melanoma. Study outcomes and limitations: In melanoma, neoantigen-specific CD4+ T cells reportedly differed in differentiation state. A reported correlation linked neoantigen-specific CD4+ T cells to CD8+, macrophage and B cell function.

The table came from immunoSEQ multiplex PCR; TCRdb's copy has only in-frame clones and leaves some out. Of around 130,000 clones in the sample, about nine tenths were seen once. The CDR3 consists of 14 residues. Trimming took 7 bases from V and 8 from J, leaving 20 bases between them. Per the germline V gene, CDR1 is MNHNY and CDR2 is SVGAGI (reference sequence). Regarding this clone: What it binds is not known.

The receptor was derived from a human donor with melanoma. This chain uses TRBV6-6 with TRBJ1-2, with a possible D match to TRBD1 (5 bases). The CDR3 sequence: CASTNDGTELGYTF. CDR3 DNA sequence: TGTGCCAGCACTAACGACGGGACCGAATTAGGCTACACCTTC.